Sequencing of this T cell receptor beta chain was carried out in a study of blood T cells in healthy people across ages. Study-wide points: Diversity was higher, and naive CD4+ cells more numerous, in long-lived donors than in aged donors. Older individuals had lower TCR beta diversity per million T cells (the decline was roughly linear).

This clonotype came up a few times. The antigen is unknown. Using a J-beta primer mix together with a sample-barcoded 5' primer, a second PCR was run for about 7 to 12 cycles. TCRdb analysed the 5' RACE reads with MiXCR anew, one entry per CDR3 protein. The table shows over 1,300,000 distinct CDR3 sequences, with around 59% occurring only once. Every sample had a minimum of 6 million PBMCs isolated. Looked up from germline, CDR1 is SGHAT and CDR2 is FQNNGV. CDR3 length: 17 residues. V was pared by 1 base and J by 2 bases, with 8 bases of the junction left unmatched. The sequenced sample was blood. This sequence was found in a young man in good health. The chain recombines TRBV11-2 with TRBJ2-7; 10 bases line up with TRBD1. Here the CDR3 DNA reads TGTGCCAGCAGCTTAGGGGCCTACGGGACAGGGGCCTACGAGCAGTACTTC. This encodes CASSLGAYGTGAYEQYF.